This TCR beta chain stems from a study of regulatory T cells in long-lasting Graves disease. The overall study: Graves' patients (newly diagnosed) had been on antithyroid drugs under 3 months.

Building the TCR beta libraries relied on iRepertoire HTBI primers, and CDR3 regions underwent Arm-PCR. TCRdb reprocessed the multiplex PCR reads with MiXCR, giving one entry per CDR3 protein. Of about 220,000 distinct CDR3 sequences in the sample, around a fifth were seen once. Germline loops: CDR1 DFQATT, CDR2 SNEGSKA (reference sequence). Trimming shortened V by 1 base and J by 8 bases, and 15 bases separated the two germline ends. CDR3 length equals 14 residues. This clonotype occurred many times. Time point specified: newly diagnosed GD, antithyroid drugs for less than 3 months. From RNA extracted from PBMCs, the TCR library was made. This same sample was also taken into another study, of T cells in Graves' hyperthyroidism and ophthalmopathy. That investigation notes: With a median lead of around 6.7 months before onset, the model predicted ophthalmopathy.

The sample was peripheral blood mononuclear cells (PBMCs), taken at new diagnosis, from a patient treated with antithyroid drugs. This chain joins TRBV20-1 and TRBJ2-1; possibly TRBD1 or TRBD2 for D (5 bases each). This TCR derives from a woman in her 30s with Graves disease. As DNA, the CDR3 is TGCAGTGCTAGAGCCAGGGAGTTCAGCGATGAGCAGTTCTTC. It codes for CSARAREFSDEQFF.